A single T cell receptor beta chain is shown here with its context. Its matching antigen is unknown. The J segment lost 9 bases and the V segment lost 4 bases, leaving 2 bases of the junction unmatched. Germline V lookup: CDR1 LGHDT, CDR2 YNNKEL (reference sequence). This CDR3 region has 13 residues. The data originate from a study of blood T cells in healthy people across ages. Study observations and caveats: For the donors, CMV status was unknown and possibly confounded expanded clonotype changes.

Combining a sample-barcoded 5' primer with a J-beta primer mix, a second PCR ran for about 7 to 11 cycles. TCRdb re-called the 5' RACE reads with MiXCR, one entry per CDR3 protein. Among some 890,000 distinct CDR3 sequences listed, roughly 29% were seen once. This same sample was also part of a study on T cells of mothers and their children.

Sequenced material: blood. The TCR originated in a woman in her thirties or forties in good health. V is TRBV3-1 and J is TRBJ2-1, with TRBD1 matching 11 bases. This CDR3 is CASSLDRGREQFF. The CDR3, as DNA: TGTGCCAGCAGCCTGGACAGGGGGCGTGAGCAGTTCTTC.